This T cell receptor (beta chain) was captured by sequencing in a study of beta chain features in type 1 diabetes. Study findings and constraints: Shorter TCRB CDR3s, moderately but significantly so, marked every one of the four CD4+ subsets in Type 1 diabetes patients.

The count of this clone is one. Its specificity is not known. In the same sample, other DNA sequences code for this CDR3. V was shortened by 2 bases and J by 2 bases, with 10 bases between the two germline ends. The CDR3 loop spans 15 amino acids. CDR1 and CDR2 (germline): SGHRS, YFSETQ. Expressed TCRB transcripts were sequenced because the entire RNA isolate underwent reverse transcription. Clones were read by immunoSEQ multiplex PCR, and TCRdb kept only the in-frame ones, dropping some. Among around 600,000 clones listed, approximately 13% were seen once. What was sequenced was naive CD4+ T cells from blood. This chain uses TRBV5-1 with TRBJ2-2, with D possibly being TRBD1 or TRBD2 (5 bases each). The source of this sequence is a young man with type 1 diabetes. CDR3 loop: CASSLGTVNTGELFF. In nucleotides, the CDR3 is TGCGCCAGCAGCTTAGGGACGGTAAACACCGGGGAGCTGTTTTTT.